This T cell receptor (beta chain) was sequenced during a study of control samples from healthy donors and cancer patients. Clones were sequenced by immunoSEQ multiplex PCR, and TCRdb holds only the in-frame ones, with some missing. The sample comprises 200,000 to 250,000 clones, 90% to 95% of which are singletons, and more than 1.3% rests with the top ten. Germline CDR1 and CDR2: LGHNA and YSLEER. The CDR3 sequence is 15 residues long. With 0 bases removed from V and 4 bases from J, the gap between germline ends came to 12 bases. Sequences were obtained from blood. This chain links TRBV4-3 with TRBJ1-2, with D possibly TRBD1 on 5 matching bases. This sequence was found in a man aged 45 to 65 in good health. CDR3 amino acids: CASSQDRSGPYGYTF. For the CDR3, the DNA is TGCGCCAGCAGCCAAGATCGGTCGGGACCCTATGGCTACACCTTC.